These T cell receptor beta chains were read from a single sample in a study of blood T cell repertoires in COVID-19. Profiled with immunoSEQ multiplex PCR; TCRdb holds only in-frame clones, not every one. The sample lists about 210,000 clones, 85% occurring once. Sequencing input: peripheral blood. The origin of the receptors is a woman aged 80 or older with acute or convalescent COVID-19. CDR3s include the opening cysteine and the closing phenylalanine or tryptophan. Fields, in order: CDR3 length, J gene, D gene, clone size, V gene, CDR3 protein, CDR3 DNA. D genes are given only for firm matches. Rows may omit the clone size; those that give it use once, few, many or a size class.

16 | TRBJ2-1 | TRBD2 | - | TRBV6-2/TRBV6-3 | CASSYSATSGSTEQFF | TGTGCCAGCAGTTACTCGGCTACTAGCGGGAGTACTGAGCAGTTCTTC
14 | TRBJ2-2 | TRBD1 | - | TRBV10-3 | CAISEDRDTGELFF | TGTGCCATCAGTGAGGACAGGGACACCGGGGAGCTGTTTTTT
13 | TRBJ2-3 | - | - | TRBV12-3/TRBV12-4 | CASSTGPWDTQYF | TGTGCCAGCAGTACAGGCCCCTGGGATACGCAGTATTTT
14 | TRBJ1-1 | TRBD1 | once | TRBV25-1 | CASRRQGENAEAFF | TGTGCCAGCAGGCGACAGGGGGAAAACGCTGAAGCTTTCTTT
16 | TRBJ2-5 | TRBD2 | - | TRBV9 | CASSLTGLAGGETQYF | TGTGCCAGCAGCCTCACGGGACTAGCGGGGGGGGAGACCCAGTACTTC
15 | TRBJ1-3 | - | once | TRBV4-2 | CASSQEDTGGNTIYF | TGTGCCAGCAGCCAAGAGGACACCGGGGGAAACACCATATATTTT
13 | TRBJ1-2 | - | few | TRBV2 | CASRREGGYGYTF | TGTGCCAGCCGGCGTGAGGGCGGATATGGCTACACCTTC
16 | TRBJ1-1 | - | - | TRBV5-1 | CASSLTHFKLNTEAFF | TGCGCCAGCAGCCTAACTCATTTTAAGTTGAACACTGAAGCTTTCTTT
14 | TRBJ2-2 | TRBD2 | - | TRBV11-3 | CASSRGSGNGELFF | TGTGCCAGCAGCCGCGGGAGTGGGAACGGGGAGCTGTTTTTT
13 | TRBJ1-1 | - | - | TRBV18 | CASSTARDTEAFF | TGTGCCAGCTCAACGGCCAGGGACACTGAAGCTTTCTTT
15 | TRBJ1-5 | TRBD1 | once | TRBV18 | CASSPNLGQNQPQHF | TGTGCCAGCTCACCAAATTTGGGACAGAATCAGCCCCAGCATTTT
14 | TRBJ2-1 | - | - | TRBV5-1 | CASRVAPSYNEQFF | TGCGCCAGCAGGGTGGCCCCCTCCTACAATGAGCAGTTCTTC
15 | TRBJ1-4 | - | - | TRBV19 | CASSGLGATNEKLFF | TGTGCCAGTAGTGGGCTGGGAGCAACTAATGAAAAACTGTTTTTT
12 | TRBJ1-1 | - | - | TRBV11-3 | CASSYAGAEAFF | TGTGCCAGCAGCTATGCAGGCGCTGAAGCTTTCTTT
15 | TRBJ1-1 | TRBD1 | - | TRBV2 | CASSDRTGPNTEAFF | TGTGCCAGCAGTGATCGGACAGGGCCTAACACTGAAGCTTTCTTT
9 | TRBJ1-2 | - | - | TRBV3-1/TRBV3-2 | CASTGGYTF | TGTGCCAGCACAGGTGGCTACACCTTC
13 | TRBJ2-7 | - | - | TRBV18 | CASSLLGLYEQYF | TGTGCCAGCTCCTTATTGGGGCTGTACGAGCAGTACTTC
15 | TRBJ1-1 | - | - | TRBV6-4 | CASSERQGKNTEAFF | TGTGCCAGCAGTGAGAGGCAGGGAAAGAACACTGAAGCTTTCTTT
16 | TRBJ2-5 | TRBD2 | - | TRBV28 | CASSHLLAGLKETQYF | TGTGCCAGCAGCCATCTACTAGCGGGCCTTAAAGAGACCCAGTACTTC
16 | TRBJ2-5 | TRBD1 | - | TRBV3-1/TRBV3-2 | CASSHKTWVGGETQYF | TGTGCCAGCAGTCACAAAACCTGGGTAGGGGGCGAGACCCAGTACTTC
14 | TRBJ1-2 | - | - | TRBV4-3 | CASSQDMRSYGYTF | TGCGCCAGCAGCCAAGATATGAGGTCCTATGGCTACACCTTC
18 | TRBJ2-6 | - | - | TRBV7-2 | CASSLYSTGSSGANVLTF | TGTGCCAGCAGCTTATATTCGACAGGTAGCTCTGGGGCCAACGTCCTGACTTTC
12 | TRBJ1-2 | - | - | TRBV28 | CASSLTRRGYTF | TGTGCCAGCAGTTTAACCAGGAGGGGCTACACCTTC
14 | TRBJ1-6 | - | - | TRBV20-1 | CSASRLVGSSPLHF | TGCAGTGCTAGTAGACTGGTAGGGAGTTCACCCCTCCACTTT
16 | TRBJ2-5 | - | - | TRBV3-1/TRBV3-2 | CASSQRGAGDQETQYF | TGTGCCAGCAGCCAACGGGGGGCAGGGGACCAAGAGACCCAGTACTTC
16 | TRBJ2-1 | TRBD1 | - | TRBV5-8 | CASSLGGRGHHNEQFF | TGTGCCAGCAGCTTGGGAGGCAGGGGGCACCACAATGAGCAGTTCTTC
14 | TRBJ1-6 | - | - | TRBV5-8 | CASSFIRGLTPLHF | TGTGCCAGCAGCTTCATAAGGGGTCTGACACCCCTCCACTTT
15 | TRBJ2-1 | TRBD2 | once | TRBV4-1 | CASSPGLEAYNEQFF | TGCGCCAGCAGCCCGGGACTAGAAGCCTACAATGAGCAGTTCTTC
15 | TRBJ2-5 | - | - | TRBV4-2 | CASRGGSGFQETQYF | TGTGCCAGCAGGGGGGGATCCGGGTTTCAAGAGACCCAGTACTTC
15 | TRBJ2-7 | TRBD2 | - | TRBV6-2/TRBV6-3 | CASSYKLAGRYEQYF | TGTGCCAGCAGTTATAAACTAGCGGGACGGTACGAGCAGTACTTC
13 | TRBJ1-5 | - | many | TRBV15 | CATSRGGRQPQHF | TGTGCCACCAGCAGAGGGGGCCGCCAGCCCCAGCATTTT
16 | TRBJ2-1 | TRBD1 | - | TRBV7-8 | CASSSIDRGFDNEQFF | TGTGCCAGCAGCTCAATTGACAGGGGTTTCGACAATGAGCAGTTCTTC
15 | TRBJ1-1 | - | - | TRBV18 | CASSPGLVGSTEAFF | TGTGCCAGCTCACCGGGGTTGGTGGGGAGCACTGAAGCTTTCTTT
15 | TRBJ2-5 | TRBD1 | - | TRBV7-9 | CASTLSGTGARERYF | TGTGCCAGCACCCTTAGTGGGACAGGGGCTCGAGAGAGGTACTTC
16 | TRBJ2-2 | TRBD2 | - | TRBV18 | CASSLGLAENTGELFF | TGTGCCAGCTCACTGGGACTAGCGGAGAACACCGGGGAGCTGTTTTTT
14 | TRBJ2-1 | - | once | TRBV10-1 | CASSTGSVRNEQFF | TGCGCCAGCAGTACCGGGTCCGTGAGGAATGAGCAGTTCTTC
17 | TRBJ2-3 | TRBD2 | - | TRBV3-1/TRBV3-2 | CASSQGRTSGSTDTQYF | TGTGCCAGCAGCCAAGGACGTACTAGCGGAAGCACAGATACGCAGTATTTT
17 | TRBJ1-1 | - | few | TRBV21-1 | CASSKGGREKGDTEAFF | TGTGCCAGCAGCAAAGGGGGCAGGGAAAAAGGGGACACTGAAGCTTTCTTT
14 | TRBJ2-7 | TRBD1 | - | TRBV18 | CASSPTTGVDEQYF | TGTGCCAGCTCACCCACGACAGGGGTAGACGAGCAGTACTTC
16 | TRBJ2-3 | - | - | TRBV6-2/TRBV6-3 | CASSYRVADSTDTQYF | TGTGCCAGCAGTTACCGGGTAGCTGACAGCACAGATACGCAGTATTTT
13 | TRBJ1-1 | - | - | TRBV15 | CATSRETGTEAFF | TGTGCCACCAGCAGGGAAACAGGCACTGAAGCTTTCTTT
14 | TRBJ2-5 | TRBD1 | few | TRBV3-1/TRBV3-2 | CASKRGQGRETQYF | TGTGCCAGCAAGCGGGGACAGGGAAGAGAGACCCAGTACTTC
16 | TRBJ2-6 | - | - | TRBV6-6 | CASSTDRSGGANVLTF | TGTGCCAGCAGTACCGACAGGTCCGGCGGGGCCAACGTCCTGACTTTC